The rows below give T cell receptor beta chains drawn from one sample of a study of glioma-infiltrating T cells. TCRdb itself ran the multiplex PCR reads through MiXCR, one entry per CDR3 protein. Here the sample spans more than 350,000 distinct CDR3 sequences, roughly two fifths being singletons. Sequencing used glioma tissue, nonneoplastic brain tissue, or PBMCs (not recorded which). These receptor sequences come from a human donor with low-grade glioma or glioblastoma, undergoing nonglioma brain surgery, or in good health (not recorded which). Both conserved end residues are trimmed from each CDR3.

j_call: TRBJ2-7; v_call: TRBV6-2/TRBV6-3; cdr3_aa: ASSYGVVSEQY
j_call: TRBJ2-1; v_call: TRBV6-2/TRBV6-3; cdr3_aa: ASRSENSYNEQF
j_call: TRBJ2-1; v_call: TRBV7-6; cdr3_aa: ASSFPYTAGARQF
j_call: TRBJ1-1; v_call: TRBV28; cdr3_aa: ASSPPANTEAF
j_call: TRBJ1-2; v_call: TRBV3-1; cdr3_aa: ASSQDPRQGDYGYT
j_call: TRBJ1-2; v_call: TRBV12-3/TRBV12-4; cdr3_aa: ASSRGQPYGYT
j_call: TRBJ2-7; v_call: TRBV6-1; cdr3_aa: TSSEGGSLYVQY
j_call: TRBJ2-7; v_call: TRBV4-2; cdr3_aa: ASSQSGTSIEQY
j_call: TRBJ2-7; v_call: TRBV6-5; cdr3_aa: ASSYSPTGSTSPYEQY
j_call: TRBJ2-3; v_call: TRBV28; cdr3_aa: ASSNGDSTDTQY
j_call: TRBJ2-3; v_call: TRBV2; cdr3_aa: ASSEVVGDTQY
j_call: TRBJ2-6; v_call: TRBV19; cdr3_aa: ASTPSSGANVLT
j_call: TRBJ1-1; v_call: TRBV20-1; cdr3_aa: SARDGGGSEAF
j_call: TRBJ2-2; v_call: TRBV6-2/TRBV6-3; cdr3_aa: ASSNSGELF
j_call: TRBJ2-7; v_call: TRBV28; cdr3_aa: AAGASGSQRYEQY
j_call: TRBJ1-2; v_call: TRBV27; cdr3_aa: ASSPDRASYGYT
j_call: TRBJ2-5; v_call: TRBV2; cdr3_aa: ASSEQQYQETQY
j_call: TRBJ2-1; v_call: TRBV4-3; cdr3_aa: ASSLTDRVNCSYNEQF
j_call: TRBJ2-7; v_call: TRBV6-1; cdr3_aa: ASSTFSMGRRRAGYEQY
j_call: TRBJ1-4; v_call: TRBV19; cdr3_aa: ASSIETTAATNEKLF
j_call: TRBJ2-1; v_call: TRBV28; cdr3_aa: ASTLRDRERGEQF
j_call: TRBJ1-2; v_call: TRBV4-1; cdr3_aa: ASSQGGRNYVYT
j_call: TRBJ1-1; v_call: TRBV5-1; cdr3_aa: ASSLDANTEAF
j_call: TRBJ1-1; v_call: TRBV2; cdr3_aa: ASSETVNTEAF
j_call: TRBJ1-5; v_call: TRBV5-1; cdr3_aa: ASSWLGLGSNQPQH
j_call: TRBJ1-5; v_call: TRBV19; cdr3_aa: ATRGTFSNQPQH
j_call: TRBJ2-1; v_call: TRBV4-1; cdr3_aa: ASSPSSGRAYNEQF
j_call: TRBJ1-1; v_call: TRBV25-1; cdr3_aa: ASSEGTAWNTEAF
j_call: TRBJ1-6; v_call: TRBV24-1; cdr3_aa: ATSDSRLGASAPLH
j_call: TRBJ2-7; v_call: TRBV6-5; cdr3_aa: ASSYSTSGRREQY
j_call: TRBJ2-3; v_call: TRBV7-2; cdr3_aa: ASSLQIGRADTQY
j_call: TRBJ1-2; v_call: TRBV20-1; cdr3_aa: SAETGTGWYGYT
j_call: TRBJ1-1; v_call: TRBV24-1; cdr3_aa: ATSGAVSDTEAF
j_call: TRBJ2-7; v_call: TRBV9; cdr3_aa: ASSVGGQGPYYEQY
j_call: TRBJ1-1; v_call: TRBV12-3/TRBV12-4; cdr3_aa: ASSSWMGNTEAF
j_call: TRBJ1-5; v_call: TRBV28; cdr3_aa: ASSTPGAQPQH
j_call: TRBJ2-3; v_call: TRBV4-3; cdr3_aa: ASSQGREGDTQY
j_call: TRBJ2-1; v_call: TRBV3-1; cdr3_aa: ASSPSSGGYNEQF
j_call: TRBJ2-5; v_call: TRBV2; cdr3_aa: ASARGRGETQY
j_call: TRBJ2-7; v_call: TRBV7-2; cdr3_aa: ASRKRAYEQY
j_call: TRBJ1-6; v_call: TRBV28; cdr3_aa: ASSERVASPLH
j_call: TRBJ1-2; v_call: TRBV5-6; cdr3_aa: ASTTAGRYGYT
j_call: TRBJ2-1; v_call: TRBV20-1; cdr3_aa: SARLAEGGSYNEQF